This T cell receptor (beta chain) stems from a study of identical twins. Findings and limits, study-wide: The degree of excess twin sharing was weaker in beta out-of-frame sequences.

A single record per CDR3 protein comes from TCRdb applying MiXCR to the 5' RACE reads. The table includes 650,000 to 750,000 distinct CDR3 sequences, 21% detected once. Concerning this clonotype itself: The antigen is undetermined.

Germline trimming cut 0 bases from V and 5 bases from J; bases unmatched to any gene: 4. The V gene's germline CDR1 is SGHRS and CDR2 YFSETQ. The CDR3 is 15 amino acids. A further study also used this sample, focusing on T cells expressing NK-cell markers. As that study records: Sequencing of TCR beta repertoires drew on sorted CD3+CD56+NKG2C+, CD3+CD56+NKG2C- and CD3+CD56-NKG2C+ T cells.

This clonotype was sampled from a woman in her late teens or twenties in good health. Sequencing was carried out using PBMCs. The V and J genes are TRBV5-1 and TRBJ2-5; 10 bases are shared with TRBD1. CDR3 coding DNA: TGCGCCAGCAGCTTGGCGACAGGGGGCCTGGAGACCCAGTACTTC. Protein product: CASSLATGGLETQYF.